This TCR beta chain was recovered during a study of cytomegalovirus exposure and HLA in healthy donors. The overall study: Out of fewer than 500 genotyped donors, 81% belonged to the Caucasian-associated ancestry cluster.

A remark on this clone: Antigen: not known. This sample also contains other DNA sequences that code for the same CDR3.

These donors, healthy bone marrow donors, were studied. General study points: The authors later found most CMV-associated TCR beta chains appeared HLA-restricted.

PCR used 60 Vbeta primers and 13 Jbeta primers. TCRdb's table, derived via immunoSEQ multiplex PCR, lists solely in-frame clones and lacks some. The sample lists roughly 52,000 clones; roughly 53% were seen once. Sequences were obtained from PBMCs. The sequence came from a human donor in good health.

The CDR3 spells CASSLGGPRDSEAFF. The CDR3 DNA follows: TGCGCCAGCAGCTTGGGTGGGCCGAGGGACTCTGAAGCTTTCTTT. The J gene is TRBJ1-1, the V gene TRBV5-1, with D perhaps matching TRBD1 (5 bases). The CDR3 is made up of 15 amino acids. The ends were cut back, 0 bases at V and 6 bases at J, with 15 bases in the middle. Looked up from germline, CDR1 is SGHRS and CDR2 is YFSETQ.